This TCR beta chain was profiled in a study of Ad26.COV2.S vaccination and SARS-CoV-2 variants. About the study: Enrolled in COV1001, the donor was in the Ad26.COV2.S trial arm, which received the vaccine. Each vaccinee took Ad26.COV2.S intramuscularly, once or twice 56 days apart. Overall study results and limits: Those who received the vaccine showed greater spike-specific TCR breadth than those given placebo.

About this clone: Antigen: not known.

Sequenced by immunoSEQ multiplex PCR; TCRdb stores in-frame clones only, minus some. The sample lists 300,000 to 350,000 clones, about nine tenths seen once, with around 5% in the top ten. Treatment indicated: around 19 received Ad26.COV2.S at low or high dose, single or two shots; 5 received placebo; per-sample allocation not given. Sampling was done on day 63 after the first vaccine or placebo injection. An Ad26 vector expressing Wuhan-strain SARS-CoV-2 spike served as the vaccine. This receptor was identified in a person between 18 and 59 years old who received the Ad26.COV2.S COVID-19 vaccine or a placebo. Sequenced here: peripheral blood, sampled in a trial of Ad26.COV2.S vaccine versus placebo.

CDR3 bases: TGTGCCAGCAGTTACTACAAAGGGACGGAAGCTTTCTTT. It encodes CASSYYKGTEAFF. The V gene is TRBV6-5, the J gene TRBJ1-1, with D perhaps TRBD1 (5 bases). Germline V gene data show CDR1 as MNHEY and CDR2 as SVGAGI. V was clipped by 1 base and J by 8 bases, with 11 bases between them. CDR3 length: 13 amino acids.